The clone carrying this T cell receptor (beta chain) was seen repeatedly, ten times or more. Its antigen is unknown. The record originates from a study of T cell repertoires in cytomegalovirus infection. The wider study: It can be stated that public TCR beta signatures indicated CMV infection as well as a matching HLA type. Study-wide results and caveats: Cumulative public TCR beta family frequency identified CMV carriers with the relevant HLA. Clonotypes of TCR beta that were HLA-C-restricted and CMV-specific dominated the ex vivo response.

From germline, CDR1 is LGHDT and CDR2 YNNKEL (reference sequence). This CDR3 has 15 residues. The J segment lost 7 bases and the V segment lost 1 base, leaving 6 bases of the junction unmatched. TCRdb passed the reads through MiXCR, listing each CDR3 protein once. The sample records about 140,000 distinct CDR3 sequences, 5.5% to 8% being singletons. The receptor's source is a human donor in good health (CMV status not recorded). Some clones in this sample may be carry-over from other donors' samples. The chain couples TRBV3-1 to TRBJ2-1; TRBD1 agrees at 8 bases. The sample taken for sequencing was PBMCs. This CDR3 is CASSQGGTGMNEQFF. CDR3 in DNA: TGTGCCAGCAGCCAAGGTGGGACAGGCATGAATGAGCAGTTCTTC.